Listed below are T cell receptor beta chains from one sample, sequenced in a study of blood T cell repertoires in COVID-19. Assay used: immunoSEQ multiplex PCR; TCRdb lists only in-frame clones, some missing. The table lists 70,000 to 85,000 clones, around 81% of them singletons. The sequencing sample was made of peripheral blood. All receptors derive from a human donor in a cohort sampled during active COVID-19. CDR3s include the opening cysteine and the closing phenylalanine or tryptophan. D genes are given only for firm matches. A clone size is listed for some rows: how often the clone was seen (once, few, many), or a class if it is expanded.

cdr3_nt | cdr3_aa | j_call | v_call | d_call | clone_size
TGTGCCAGCAGATCAGCGAGGGGGGGTGATACGCAGTATTTT | CASRSARGGDTQYF | TRBJ2-3 | TRBV25-1 | . | .
TGTGCCAGCAGCCCGGGCGGCGCAGGGGCGAGGCAAGAGACCCAGTACTTC | CASSPGGAGARQETQYF | TRBJ2-5 | TRBV7-2 | . | .
TGTGCCACCAGCAGGGGTGGGACAGGGAGGGTGGAGCAGTACTTC | CATSRGGTGRVEQYF | TRBJ2-7 | TRBV15 | TRBD1 | .
TGTGCCAGCAGCTTAAGGACTAGCGGTCTGGCTGAGCAGTTCTTC | CASSLRTSGLAEQFF | TRBJ2-1 | TRBV7-3 | TRBD2 | .
TGTGCCAGCAGTTACGACAGAAGCTCTGGAAACACCATATATTTT | CASSYDRSSGNTIYF | TRBJ1-3 | TRBV6-5 | . | .
TGTGCCAGCAGCTTAGGGGACAGGTGGGGCACTGAAGCTTTCTTT | CASSLGDRWGTEAFF | TRBJ1-1 | TRBV11-3 | TRBD1 | .
TGTGCTAGTGGTTTGGTGACAGGGGGCGGCGGCTACACCTTC | CASGLVTGGGGYTF | TRBJ1-2 | TRBV12-5 | TRBD1 | .
TGTGCCGGTACAGGGGGCGGATACGAGCAGTACTTC | CAGTGGGYEQYF | TRBJ2-7 | TRBV2 | TRBD1 | .
TGTGCCAGCGGTGAGTGGAGGGGAACACCCCTCCACTTT | CASGEWRGTPLHF | TRBJ1-6 | TRBV2 | . | .
TGCAGTGCTAGTATGGGGCTGAAAAACATTCAGTACTTC | CSASMGLKNIQYF | TRBJ2-4 | TRBV20-1 | . | .
TGTGCCAGCAGCGTAGTGGAGCCCGGGGAGCTGTTTTTT | CASSVVEPGELFF | TRBJ2-2 | TRBV9 | . | .
TGTGCCAGCAGTGTCAGGGTGGGGGAAAAACTGTTTTTT | CASSVRVGEKLFF | TRBJ1-4 | TRBV25-1 | . | .
TGTGCCTGGAGTGTTCAGGGGGCTAATTCACCCCTCCACTTT | CAWSVQGANSPLHF | TRBJ1-6 | TRBV30 | TRBD1 | once
TGTGCCAGCAGCTTCAAACGGGGTGAAAAACTGTTTTTT | CASSFKRGEKLFF | TRBJ1-4 | TRBV7-3 | . | .
TGTGCCAGCAGTTCTCGGGACAGGGGTACGGGGGAGACCCAGTACTTC | CASSSRDRGTGETQYF | TRBJ2-5 | TRBV27 | TRBD1 | .
TGTGCCACCAGCAGACCCAGGGGCACATCCTACGAGCAGTACTTC | CATSRPRGTSYEQYF | TRBJ2-7 | TRBV15 | . | .
TGTGCCAGCAGCTTACAGCGGGGGATGAACACCGGGGAGCTGTTTTTT | CASSLQRGMNTGELFF | TRBJ2-2 | TRBV7-3 | TRBD2 | few
TGTGCCAGCAGCTCGGCCTTAGCGGGAGGGAGCACAGATACGCAGTATTTT | CASSSALAGGSTDTQYF | TRBJ2-3 | TRBV5-6 | TRBD2 | few
TGTGCCAGCAGCTTGGAGGCTAGCCGGTTTGATGAGCAGTTCTTC | CASSLEASRFDEQFF | TRBJ2-1 | TRBV5-4 | . | .
TGTGCCAGCGCGACAGGGGGCGGTTCCACCGGGGAGCTGTTTTTT | CASATGGGSTGELFF | TRBJ2-2 | TRBV19 | TRBD1 | once
TGTGCCAGCACCGTAGGAGGAGGAACCACTGAAGCTTTCTTT | CASTVGGGTTEAFF | TRBJ1-1 | TRBV7-9 | . | few
TGCGCCAGCAGTGAGTTCGTGAACACTGAAGCTTTCTTT | CASSEFVNTEAFF | TRBJ1-1 | TRBV10-2 | . | .
TGTGCCAGCAGCCTACTAGCGGGGGTATTCACAGATACGCAGTATTTT | CASSLLAGVFTDTQYF | TRBJ2-3 | TRBV7-2 | TRBD2 | .
TGTGCCACCAGCAGAGATCGACAGGCTTCCTACGAGCAGTACTTC | CATSRDRQASYEQYF | TRBJ2-7 | TRBV15 | . | .
TGTGCCAGCAGCCTCGACAGGCCAGGTGCGGGAGATACGCAGTATTTT | CASSLDRPGAGDTQYF | TRBJ2-3 | TRBV3-1/TRBV3-2 | . | .
TGTGCCAGCAGCTTACCCCCCGGGACAGGGAGCTCCTACAATGAGCAGTTCTTC | CASSLPPGTGSSYNEQFF | TRBJ2-1 | TRBV7-6 | TRBD1 | once
TGTGCCAGCAGTCTGACTAGCGGGTACGAGCAGTACTTC | CASSLTSGYEQYF | TRBJ2-7 | TRBV2 | TRBD2 | .
TGTGCCAGCAGCTTCGGGACAGGCGCCTCCTACGAGCAGTACTTC | CASSFGTGASYEQYF | TRBJ2-7 | TRBV5-5 | TRBD1 | once
TGTGCCAGCAGGGCCTCAGGGGTTGGCGAGCAGTACTTC | CASRASGVGEQYF | TRBJ2-7 | TRBV6-5 | . | .
TGTGCCAGCAGCCCCAGAGGCGGGAGTGCAGATACGCAGTATTTT | CASSPRGGSADTQYF | TRBJ2-3 | TRBV11-2 | TRBD2 | once
TGTGCCAGCAGCCAAGATGACGGGATCTACAATGAGCAGTTCTTC | CASSQDDGIYNEQFF | TRBJ2-1 | TRBV3-1/TRBV3-2 | . | .
TGTGCCAGCAGCCGGGGGGGGAGCTATGGCTACACCTTC | CASSRGGSYGYTF | TRBJ1-2 | TRBV11-2 | . | .
TGTGCCAGCAAAACCGGGACAGGGCCATACAATGAGCAGTTCTTC | CASKTGTGPYNEQFF | TRBJ2-1 | TRBV6-5 | TRBD1 | once
TGTGCCAGCAGACTGTACCCCTCCTACGAGCAGTACTTC | CASRLYPSYEQYF | TRBJ2-7 | TRBV11-2 | . | .
TGCACCAGCCGTCCGGAGACCCAGTACTTC | CTSRPETQYF | TRBJ2-5 | TRBV1 | . | .
TGTGCCAGTAGTATGGGCCTTAACTATGGCTACACCTTC | CASSMGLNYGYTF | TRBJ1-2 | TRBV19 | . | .
TGCAGCGTTGTACTAGCGACAGGGGGTGGGAATCAGCCCCAGCATTTT | CSVVLATGGGNQPQHF | TRBJ1-5 | TRBV29-1 | TRBD1 | .
TGTGCCAGCAGCTTTCTAGCGGGTCCCTACGAGCAGTACTTC | CASSFLAGPYEQYF | TRBJ2-7 | TRBV7-2 | TRBD2 | .
TGTGCCAGCAGCTCTACCGGGACTAGCGGGGGAGCCTACAATGAGCAGTTCTTC | CASSSTGTSGGAYNEQFF | TRBJ2-1 | TRBV11-3 | TRBD2 | .
TGTGCCAGCAGCTCCACAGCGGTTAATGGCTACACCTTC | CASSSTAVNGYTF | TRBJ1-2 | TRBV11-2 | . | .
TGCAGCGTTGGGGGGGTAAGCACAGATACGCAGTATTTT | CSVGGVSTDTQYF | TRBJ2-3 | TRBV29-1 | . | .
TGCGCCAGCAGCCACGGGACTAGCGGGGAAGAGACCCAGTACTTC | CASSHGTSGEETQYF | TRBJ2-5 | TRBV5-1 | TRBD2 | .
TGTGCCAGCAGCGCCGGAGGGGAGTCTGGCTACACCTTC | CASSAGGESGYTF | TRBJ1-2 | TRBV11-2 | . | once
TGTGCCAGCAGCTCTCGCCTTCGTAGGACTAGCGGCCCCCTGGAGCAGTACTTC | CASSSRLRRTSGPLEQYF | TRBJ2-7 | TRBV5-6 | TRBD2 | .
TGTGCCACCACGGGGGGGCCTGACAATGAGCAGTTCTTC | CATTGGPDNEQFF | TRBJ2-1 | TRBV10-3 | TRBD2 | .
TGCGCCAGCAGCTTGGACCAGGTATTGCACAATGAGCAGTTCTTC | CASSLDQVLHNEQFF | TRBJ2-1 | TRBV5-1 | . | .
TGTGCCAGCAGCCCCGAGGGTTACGAGCAGTACTTC | CASSPEGYEQYF | TRBJ2-7 | TRBV7-9 | . | .
TGTGCCAGCAGCTTAAGAACGAGAGGGACTAGCCTCACCGGGGAGCTGTTTTTT | CASSLRTRGTSLTGELFF | TRBJ2-2 | TRBV5-6 | TRBD2 | .
TGTGCCAGCAGCCAAGAATGGGCGGGGTTCGAGCAGTACTTC | CASSQEWAGFEQYF | TRBJ2-7 | TRBV3-1/TRBV3-2 | . | .
TGTGCCAGCAGCGGGTACCAGACTAGCGGGAGGGACATTCAGTACTTC | CASSGYQTSGRDIQYF | TRBJ2-4 | TRBV7-2 | TRBD2 | .
TGTGCCAGCAGCTTGGGCGGACTCAATGAGCAGTTCTTC | CASSLGGLNEQFF | TRBJ2-1 | TRBV7-3 | . | .
TGTGCCAGCTCACCGGCAAGCGGGGGTTGGGATACGCAGTATTTT | CASSPASGGWDTQYF | TRBJ2-3 | TRBV18 | TRBD2 | .
TGTGCCAGCAGTGAAGGCCTAGCGGGTCTCGGGGAGCTGTTTTTT | CASSEGLAGLGELFF | TRBJ2-2 | TRBV6-1 | TRBD2 | .
TGCAGCGTCGATACAGGGGGAGGGTCCAACGTCCTGACTTTC | CSVDTGGGSNVLTF | TRBJ2-6 | TRBV29-1 | . | .
TGTGCCAGCAGTCCCGGGACAGGGTCCGGCAATGAGCAGTTCTTC | CASSPGTGSGNEQFF | TRBJ2-1 | TRBV27 | TRBD1 | .
TGTGCCAGCTCAGCGAGCTTATGGGAGACCCAGTACTTC | CASSASLWETQYF | TRBJ2-5 | TRBV18 | . | .
TGCGCCAGCAGCTTGAACAGTGACTACGAGCAGTACTTC | CASSLNSDYEQYF | TRBJ2-7 | TRBV5-1 | . | .
TGTGCCAGCAGTCAACCCACTAGCGGGGGAGCCTCCTACGAGCAGTACTTC | CASSQPTSGGASYEQYF | TRBJ2-7 | TRBV6-4 | TRBD2 | .
TGTGCCAGCAGCCAAGGGGCCTCGCAGTCTCGTCGGGGCTACACCTTC | CASSQGASQSRRGYTF | TRBJ1-2 | TRBV3-1/TRBV3-2 | . | .
TGTGCCTGGAGTTCCCTATCTCTAGGGGCCAACGTCCTGACTTTC | CAWSSLSLGANVLTF | TRBJ2-6 | TRBV30 | . | few